What follows is one T cell receptor beta chain and its context. This entry is derived from a study of PD-1 blockade in classical Hodgkin lymphoma. The time point denotes: cycle 4 day 1 (C4D1), after 5 to 7 weeks of nivolumab. Brentuximab vedotin exposure varied, and every patient relapsed after autologous stem cell transplantation. Only in-frame clones appear in the TCRdb table, and some are missing; sequencing was by immunoSEQ multiplex PCR. Of 35,000 to 50,000 clones listed, roughly 65% are singletons. The germline V and J ends were trimmed by 1 base and 3 bases, with 12 bases remaining between them. The CDR3 totals 15 residues. Germline V gives CDR1 MDHEN, CDR2 SYDVKM.

The V gene is TRBV28, the J gene TRBJ1-2; possibly TRBD1 for D (5 bases). The source of this sequence is a human donor with classical Hodgkin lymphoma. Material: peripheral blood mononuclear cells (PBMCs), obtained before the fourth cycle of nivolumab. The CDR3 protein is CASSLFGGDDYGYTF. The CDR3 nucleotides are TGTGCCAGCAGTTTATTTGGGGGGGACGACTATGGCTACACCTTC.